The following is a T cell receptor beta chain sequence with its context. These data originate in a study of blood T cell repertoires in COVID-19. Study context: T cells, B-cell-depleted T cells, or PBMCs provided the cDNA or gDNA that served as material.

Germline loops: CDR1 MNHNS, CDR2 SASEGT. The CDR3 is made up of 16 amino acids. The V and J ends lost 1 base and 2 bases respectively, with 12 bases between them. Study processing details: Estimation of nucleated cell counts relied on the amplification of reference gene primers. The data were produced by immunoSEQ multiplex PCR, yet TCRdb's version contains in-frame clones alone and is incomplete. That table is the source of V, J and clone size, and D and trimming were worked out from the DNA. The profile shows 290,000 or so clones, around nine tenths of them singletons. Input material: PBMCs or T cells enriched from blood (not recorded which). The chain has TRBV6-1 and TRBJ1-3; D is undetermined. The clonotype comes from a woman younger than 30 who had recovered from COVID-19. The CDR3 DNA follows: TGTGCCAGCAGTGAAGACGGGGAACTTGCTGGAAACACCATATATTTT. It yields the protein CASSEDGELAGNTIYF.